The T cell receptor beta chain described here comes from a study of T cell clones after liver transplantation. Turning to the study itself: Third-party-reactive TCRbeta sequences from pre-transplant mixed lymphocyte reactions served as antigen-independent comparators. Standard immunosuppression, with no induction, continued until 12-24 months after transplant.

Looked up from germline, CDR1 is SQVTM and CDR2 is ANQGSEA. Deletions cut 1 base from V and 4 bases from J, with 11 bases between. This CDR3 comprises 14 residues. The method was immunoSEQ multiplex PCR; TCRdb's version includes in-frame clones alone and lacks a portion of them. The table lists 77,000 or so clones, 75% to 90% of them singletons. This chain links TRBV29-1 with TRBJ2-1; D is uncertain. The TCR comes from a human patient who received a liver transplant. Among the T cells, some may be from the graft donor. The sample was CD4+ T cells from blood, taken 12 months after liver transplant. CDR3 region: CSVEASLPYNEQFF. The CDR3 nucleotides read TGCAGCGTTGAAGCCAGCCTCCCTTACAATGAGCAGTTCTTC.